Below, one TCR beta chain is given with its context. At one boundary the junction diverges from the germline segment, which might be a read error. The CDR3 is 13 residues long. The germline V gene encodes CDR1 SNHLY and CDR2 FYNNEI. These data originate in a study of blood T cell repertoires in COVID-19. Looking at the study overall: The United States, Italy and Spain were the sources of the acute and convalescent COVID-19 samples. T cells, B-cell-depleted T cells, or PBMCs provided the cDNA or gDNA that served as material.

Two negative PCRs, clearance, or symptom resolution were required of recovered Cohort 3 donors. Authors' processing steps: Scientists estimated how many nucleated cells there were by amplifying reference gene primers. Clones were read by immunoSEQ multiplex PCR, and TCRdb kept only the in-frame ones, dropping some. The DNA gave D and trimming, while V, J and clone size come from that table. The sample records about 330,000 clones, more than 75% being singletons. The source is a woman aged 25 to 45 who had recovered from COVID-19. The sequencing input was PBMCs or T cells enriched from blood (not recorded which). V is TRBV2 and J is TRBJ1-1; D might be TRBD1 (6 bases). CDR3 nucleotides: TGTGCCAGCAGCGAAGGGGGGGAGTCGGAAGCTTTCTTT. Translated: CASSEGGESEAFF. Looking up the rest from reference TRBV2 and TRBJ1-1 gives the full variable domain: EPEVTQTPSHQVTQMGQEVILRCVPISNHLYFYWYRQILGQKVEFLVSFYNNEISEKSEIFDDQFSVERPDGSNFTLKIRSTKLEDSAMYFCASSEGGESEAFFGQGTRLTVV.